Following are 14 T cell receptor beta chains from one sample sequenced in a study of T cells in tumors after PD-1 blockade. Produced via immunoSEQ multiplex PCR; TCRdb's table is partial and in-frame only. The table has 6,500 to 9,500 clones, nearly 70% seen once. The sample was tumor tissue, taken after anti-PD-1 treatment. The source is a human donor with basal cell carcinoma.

The CDR3 nucleotides are TGCGCCAGCAGCTTTGACGGGAGGGCCCTTGAGACCCAGTACTTC. Translated, it gives CASSFDGRALETQYF. This sequence joins TRBV5-1 and TRBJ2-5, with TRBD2 matching 8 bases. The V gene's germline CDR1 is SGHRS and CDR2 YFSETQ. V gave up 2 bases and J gave up 5 bases; unmatched junction bases: 8. The CDR3 is made up of 15 amino acids.

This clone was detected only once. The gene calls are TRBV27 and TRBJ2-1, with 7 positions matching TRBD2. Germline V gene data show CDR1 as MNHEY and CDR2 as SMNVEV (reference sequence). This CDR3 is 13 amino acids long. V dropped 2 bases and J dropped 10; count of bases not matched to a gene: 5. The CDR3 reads CASSLMASGEQFF. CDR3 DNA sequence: TGTGCCAGCAGTTTAATGGCTAGCGGAGAGCAGTTCTTC.

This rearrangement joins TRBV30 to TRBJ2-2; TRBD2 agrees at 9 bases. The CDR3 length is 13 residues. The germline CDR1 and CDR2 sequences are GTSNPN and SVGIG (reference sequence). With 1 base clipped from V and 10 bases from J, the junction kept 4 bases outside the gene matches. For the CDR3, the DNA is TGTGCCTGGAGTGGCGGGAGGGCCGAGGAGCTGTTTTTT. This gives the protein CAWSGGRAEELFF.

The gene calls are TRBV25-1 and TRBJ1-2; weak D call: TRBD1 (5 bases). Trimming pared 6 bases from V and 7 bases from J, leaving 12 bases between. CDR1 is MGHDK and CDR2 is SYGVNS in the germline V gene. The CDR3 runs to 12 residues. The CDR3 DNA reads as TGTGCCAGCAGGACGGGGCCCGGTGGCTACACCTTC. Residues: CASRTGPGGYTF.

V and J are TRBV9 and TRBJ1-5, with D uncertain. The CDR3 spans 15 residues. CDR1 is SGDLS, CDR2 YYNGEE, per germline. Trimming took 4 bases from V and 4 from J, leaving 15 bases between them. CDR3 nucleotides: TGTGCCAGCAGCCCCTCCGCCGGACCAAATCAGCCCCAGCATTTT. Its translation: CASSPSAGPNQPQHF.

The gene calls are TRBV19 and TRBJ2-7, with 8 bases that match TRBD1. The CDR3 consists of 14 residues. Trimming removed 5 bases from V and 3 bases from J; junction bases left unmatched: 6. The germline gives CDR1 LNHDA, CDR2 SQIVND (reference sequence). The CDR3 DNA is TGTGCCAGTAGTCCAGGGGGCATCAACTACGAGCAGTACTTC. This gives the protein CASSPGGINYEQYF.

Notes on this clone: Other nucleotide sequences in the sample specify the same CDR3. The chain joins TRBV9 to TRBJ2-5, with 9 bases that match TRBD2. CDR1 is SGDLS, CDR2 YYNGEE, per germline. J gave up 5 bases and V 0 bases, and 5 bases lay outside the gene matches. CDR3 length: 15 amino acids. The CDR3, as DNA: TGTGCCAGCAGCGTAGATAGCGGGAGAGGGGAGACCCAGTACTTC. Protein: CASSVDSGRGETQYF.

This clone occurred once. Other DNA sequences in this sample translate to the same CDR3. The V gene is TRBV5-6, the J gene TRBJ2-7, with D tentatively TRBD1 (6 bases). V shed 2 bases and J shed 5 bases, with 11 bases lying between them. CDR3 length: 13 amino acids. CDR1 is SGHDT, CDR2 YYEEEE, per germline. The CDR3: CASSLQGLDEQYF. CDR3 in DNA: TGTGCCAGCAGCTTACAGGGCCTAGACGAGCAGTACTTC.

CDR3 in DNA: TGCAGCGTTGAAGATCCGCGACTCCCGCCTGCTGAGCAGTTCTTC. Residues: CSVEDPRLPPAEQFF. V gene TRBV29-1 combines with J gene TRBJ2-1; unclear D gene. The CDR3 is made up of 15 amino acids. Germline CDR1 and CDR2: SQVTM and ANQGSEA. Trimming pared 0 bases from V and 9 bases from J, leaving 18 bases between.

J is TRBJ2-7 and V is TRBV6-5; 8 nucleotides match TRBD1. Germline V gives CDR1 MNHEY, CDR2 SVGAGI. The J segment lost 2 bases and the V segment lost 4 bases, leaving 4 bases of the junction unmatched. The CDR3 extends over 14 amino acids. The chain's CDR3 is CASSWDRSAYEQYF. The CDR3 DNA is TGTGCCAGCAGTTGGGACAGGTCCGCCTACGAGCAGTACTTC.

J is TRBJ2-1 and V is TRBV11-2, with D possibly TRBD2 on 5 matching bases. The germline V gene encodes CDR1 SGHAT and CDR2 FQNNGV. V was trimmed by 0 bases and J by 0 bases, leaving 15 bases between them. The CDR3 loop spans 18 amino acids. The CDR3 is CASSLEISRAYSYNEQFF. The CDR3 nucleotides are TGTGCCAGCAGCTTAGAAATCTCGCGGGCTTACTCCTACAATGAGCAGTTCTTC.

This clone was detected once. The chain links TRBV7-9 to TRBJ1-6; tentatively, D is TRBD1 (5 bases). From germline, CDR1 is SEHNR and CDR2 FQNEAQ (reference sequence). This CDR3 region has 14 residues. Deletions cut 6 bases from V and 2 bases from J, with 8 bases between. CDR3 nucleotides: TGTGCCAGCAGTCCGGACACCTATAATTCACCCCTCCACTTT. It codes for CASSPDTYNSPLHF.

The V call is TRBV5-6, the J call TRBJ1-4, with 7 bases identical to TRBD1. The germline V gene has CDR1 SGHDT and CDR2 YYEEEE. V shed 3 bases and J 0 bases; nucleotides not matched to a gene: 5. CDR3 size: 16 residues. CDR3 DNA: TGTGCCAGCAGCTCTATCCAGGGGGCAACTAATGAAAAACTGTTTTTT. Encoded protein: CASSSIQGATNEKLFF.

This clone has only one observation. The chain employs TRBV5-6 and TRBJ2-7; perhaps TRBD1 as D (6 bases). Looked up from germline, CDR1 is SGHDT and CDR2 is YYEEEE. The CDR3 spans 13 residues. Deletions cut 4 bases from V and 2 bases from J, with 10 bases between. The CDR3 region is CASSLGTPYEQYF. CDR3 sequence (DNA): TGTGCCAGCAGCCTCGGGACACCCTACGAGCAGTACTTC.